The 15 T cell receptor beta chains in this list originate from one sample, sequenced in a study of T cells in Graves' hyperthyroidism and ophthalmopathy. Amplified regions were TCR beta CDR3 sequences from RNA transcripts. RT-PCR in the first round (using the HTBI primer set) targeted the TCR CDR3. TCRdb independently ran MiXCR on the multiplex PCR reads; one entry per CDR3 protein. This sample has roughly 800,000 distinct CDR3 sequences, with about 38% found just once. The specimen sequenced was blood. These receptors were collected from a man aged 18 to 35 with Graves' hyperthyroidism.

This clonotype was observed at least ten times. This sequence joins TRBV2 and TRBJ1-2; TRBD1 matches 7 bases. CDR1 SNHLY and CDR2 FYNNEI come from the germline V gene. The ends lost 6 bases at V and 12 bases at J; junction bases unmatched: 7. This CDR3 is built from 11 residues. DNA of the CDR3: TGTGCCAGCAGAAGGGACAGAGACCACACCTTC. Protein sequence: CASRRDRDHTF. Full variable domain (remainder filled in from reference TRBV2 and TRBJ1-2): EPEVTQTPSHQVTQMGQEVILRCVPISNHLYFYWYRQILGQKVEFLVSFYNNEISEKSEIFDDQFSVERPDGSNFTLKIRSTKLEDSAMYFCASRRDRDHTFGSGTRLTVV.

The CDR3 coding sequence is TGTGCCAGCAGCCAGGCGGGAACCGGCGGGGTCTACGAGCAGTACTTC. As protein: CASSQAGTGGVYEQYF. The rearrangement joins TRBV5-6 to TRBJ2-7, with D possibly matching TRBD2 (6 bases). The CDR3 contains 16 residues. Trimming pared 4 bases from V and 3 bases from J, leaving 20 bases between. Germline-derived CDR1 and CDR2 are SGHDT and YYEEEE. Using reference TRBV5-6 and TRBJ2-7 for the parts outside the CDR3, the full variable domain is DAGVTQSPTHLIKTRGQQVTLRCSPKSGHDTVSWYQQALGQGPQFIFQYYEEEERQRGNFPDRFSGHQFPNYSSELNVNALLLGDSALYLCASSQAGTGGVYEQYFGPGTRLTVT.

The chain joins TRBV20-1 to TRBJ2-5; perhaps TRBD2 as D (5 bases). This CDR3 spans 14 amino acids. Germline CDR1 is DFQATT and CDR2 is SNEGSKA (reference sequence). V dropped 3 bases and J dropped 5 bases, with 16 bases sitting between them. In DNA form, the CDR3 reads TGCAGTGCTAGGGGGAGCGCCCCGGAGGAGACCCAGTACTTC. Its protein is CSARGSAPEETQYF.

This clonotype was found a few times. The chain recombines TRBV6-5 with TRBJ2-6, with D hard to call. The CDR3 has 16 amino acids. Between the trimmed V and J ends, which lost 4 bases and 0 bases, there was a span of 10 bases. Germline V gene lookup returns CDR1 MNHEY and CDR2 SVGAGI. This chain's CDR3 is CASSSYKYSGANVLTF. CDR3 coding DNA: TGTGCCAGCAGTTCCTACAAGTACTCTGGGGCCAACGTCCTGACTTTC.

The V and J genes are TRBV5-1 and TRBJ1-1; the D is unclear. V shed 10 bases and J shed 4 bases, with 14 bases lying between them. CDR1 and CDR2 from the germline V gene are SGHRS and YFSETQ. The CDR3 covers 12 residues. CDR3 DNA: TGCGCCGGCCGTGGGGAGGGCACTGAAGCTTTCTTT. It specifies CAGRGEGTEAFF.

This chain connects TRBV15 to TRBJ1-3; D unclear. Germline V gene lookup returns CDR1 LNHNV and CDR2 YYDKDF (reference sequence). V lost 1 base and J 7 bases, leaving 14 bases between the germline ends. There are 15 residues in the CDR3. CDR3 protein: CATSRGRLSKNTIYF. The CDR3 DNA reads as TGTGCCACCAGCAGAGGGCGCCTGAGTAAGAACACCATATATTTT.

In nucleotides, the CDR3 is TGTGCCAGTAGTACCACGGCGGGACGGAACAATCAGCCCCAGCATTTT. Amino acids: CASSTTAGRNNQPQHF. The chain links TRBV19 to TRBJ1-5; TRBD1 is a possible D gene (5 bases). The CDR3 runs to 16 residues. Germline loops: CDR1 LNHDA, CDR2 SQIVND (reference sequence). Trimming removed 4 bases from V and 3 bases from J, with 16 bases in between.

The chain uses TRBV20-1 and TRBJ1-4; 9 bases fit TRBD1. J was trimmed by 3 bases and V by 1 base; bases with no gene match: 9. Germline assignment: CDR1 DFQATT and CDR2 SNEGSKA (reference sequence). The CDR3 totals 17 residues. The CDR3 loop reads CSARAEGQGRPNEKLFF. CDR3 coding DNA: TGCAGTGCTAGAGCTGAGGGACAGGGAAGGCCTAATGAAAAACTGTTTTTT.

The V call is TRBV19, the J call TRBJ2-7; 8 bases fit TRBD1. CDR1 and CDR2 from the germline V gene are LNHDA and SQIVND (reference sequence). V trimming: 4 bases; J trimming: 5 bases; junction bases outside the gene matches: 13. The CDR3 is made up of 16 amino acids. The CDR3 region is CASSTGAGQGNDEQYF. The CDR3 bases are TGTGCCAGTAGTACAGGCGCCGGACAGGGCAACGACGAGCAGTACTTC.

Remarks on this clonotype: This clone may be a read error of a much larger clone one base away. The chain joins TRBV7-9 to TRBJ2-2; D not certain. The germline CDR1 and CDR2 sequences are SEHNR and FQNEAQ (reference sequence). The CDR3 is 12 amino acids. DNA for the CDR3: TGTGCCGGCAGCTTCCAAACCGGGGAGCTGTTTTTT. This gives the protein CAGSFQTGELFF.

This clonotype was found a few times. This sequence joins TRBV6-5 and TRBJ2-7; no definite D call. The ends were cut back, 2 bases at V and 4 bases at J, with 9 bases in the middle. The CDR3 has 13 amino acids. The germline V gene has CDR1 MNHEY and CDR2 SVGAGI. DNA for the CDR3: TGTGCCAGCAGTTACCAGCTGCTTTACGAGCAGTACTTC. Its translation is CASSYQLLYEQYF.

This clonotype was seen many times. This rearrangement joins TRBV25-1 to TRBJ1-1; D is uncertain. The V end lost 1 base, the J end lost 1 base, and 1 base lay between the germline ends. CDR3 length: 12 residues. CDR1 and CDR2 from the germline V gene are MGHDK and SYGVNS. The CDR3 reads CASSEWNTEAFF. The CDR3 nucleotides read TGTGCCAGCAGTGAATGGAACACTGAAGCTTTCTTT.

The chain recombines TRBV10-3 with TRBJ1-5; TRBD1 matches 10 bases. V lost 11 bases to trimming and J lost 0 bases; unmatched junction nucleotides: 16. Germline CDR1 and CDR2: ENHRY and SYGVKD. The CDR3 totals 18 residues. CDR3 DNA sequence: TGTGCCTGGAGTGGGGAGACAGGGGGCTCCTATAGCAATCAGCCCCAGCATTTT. It is translated as CAWSGETGGSYSNQPQHF.

This clonotype was recorded at least ten times. Here the CDR3 reads CSVEIYRGDGYTF. CDR3 nucleotides: TGCAGCGTTGAGATATACAGGGGGGATGGCTACACCTTC. This chain uses TRBV29-1 with TRBJ1-2; 8 positions match TRBD1. Germline CDR1 reads SQVTM; CDR2 reads ANQGSEA. This CDR3 comprises 13 residues. V was pared by 3 bases and J by 6 bases, with 6 bases of the junction left unmatched.

The chain uses TRBV7-2 and TRBJ2-5; D is unresolved. Trimming took off 4 bases at V and 5 bases at J, with 14 bases between the two ends. Germline values: CDR1 SGHTA, CDR2 FQGNSA. This CDR3 contains 14 residues. DNA for the CDR3: TGTGCCAGCAGCTCTATCATAGGCGAGGAGACCCAGTACTTC. The encoded protein is CASSSIIGEETQYF.